The 26 T cell receptor beta chains given below trace back to one sample, sequenced in a study of CD8 T cells in Susac syndrome. An input of roughly 0.5 to 1 ug of RNA was subjected to reverse transcription using random hexamers. MiXCR, run by TCRdb on the immunoSEQ multiplex PCR reads, gives a single entry per CDR3 protein. The profile shows 95,000 to 150,000 distinct CDR3 sequences, about 93% of them singletons. The sample consisted of CD4+ T cells from PBMCs. The receptors stem from a human donor in good health.

V and J are TRBV7-2 and TRBJ1-2; D is ambiguous. CDR3 length: 12 amino acids. V was cut by 4 bases and J by 3 bases, with 6 bases left in between. Per germline, CDR1 SGHTA and CDR2 FQGNSA. CDR3 coding DNA: TGTGCCAGCAGCTACTCTGACTATGGCTACACCTTC. Its translation: CASSYSDYGYTF.

This chain links TRBV5-6 with TRBJ2-7, with D perhaps TRBD1 or TRBD2 (5 bases each). There are 12 residues in the CDR3. Between the trimmed V and J ends, which lost 7 bases and 3 bases, there was a span of 11 bases. Germline V CDR1 and CDR2: SGHDT, YYEEEE. DNA for the CDR3: TGTGCCAGCGGCCGGGACCACTACGAGCAGTACTTC. Protein: CASGRDHYEQYF.

This clonotype appeared once. DNA of the CDR3: TGCGCCAGCAGCATGAGGGGCGAGTACCAAGAGACCCAGTACTTC. Protein: CASSMRGEYQETQYF. The chain couples TRBV5-1 to TRBJ2-5, with D possibly called TRBD1 or TRBD2 (5 bases each). The ends were cut back, 4 bases at V and 0 bases at J, with 13 bases in the middle. CDR3 size: 15 residues. Germline lookup yields CDR1 SGHRS and CDR2 YFSETQ.

The chain carries TRBV7-8 and TRBJ2-2; 11 nucleotides line up with TRBD2. The germline V gene encodes CDR1 SGHVS and CDR2 FQNEAQ. The CDR3 has 16 amino acids. With V trimmed by 2 bases and J by 7 bases, 6 bases remained unmatched. CDR3 nucleotide sequence: TGTGCCAGCAGCTTATTACTAGCGGGAGCCATCGGGGAGCTGTTTTTT. Translation gives CASSLLLAGAIGELFF.

The chain has TRBV3-1 and TRBJ2-2; D gene ambiguous. The CDR3 has 15 residues. Germline loops: CDR1 LGHDT, CDR2 YNNKEL (reference sequence). Trimming left V 0 bases short and J 6 bases short, with 11 bases between. The CDR3 is CASSQDLLGAGELFF. The CDR3 bases are TGTGCCAGCAGCCAAGACCTCCTGGGCGCCGGGGAGCTGTTTTTT.

The chain is built from TRBV29-1 and TRBJ2-7; D unclear. The V gene lost 3 bases and the J gene lost 5 bases, with 14 bases spanning the gap. The CDR3 covers 13 residues. The V gene's germline CDR1 is SQVTM and CDR2 ANQGSEA. The DNA for the CDR3 is TGCAGCGTTGACAGCCTTGGACCCCACGAGCAGTACTTC. Its translation: CSVDSLGPHEQYF.

The V gene is TRBV20-1, the J gene TRBJ1-2, with a weak D call TRBD1 (5 bases). The V end lost 3 bases, the J end lost 7 bases, and 21 bases lay between the germline ends. The CDR3 extends over 15 amino acids. Germline V lookup: CDR1 DFQATT, CDR2 SNEGSKA (reference sequence). The CDR3 nucleotides are TGCAGTGCTAGTTCAGTTGGGTCAGGGAGCGGTGGCTACACCTTC. Its protein product is CSASSVGSGSGGYTF.

The table lists this clonotype with a count of one. The rearrangement joins TRBV6-1 to TRBJ2-2; 7 bases are a match to TRBD1. Per the germline V gene, CDR1 is MNHNS and CDR2 is SASEGT. V was clipped by 5 bases and J by 6 bases; unmatched bases: 12. The CDR3 has 16 amino acids. The CDR3 reads CASSKKGALDAGELFF. Here the CDR3 DNA reads TGTGCCAGCAGTAAAAAGGGGGCTTTGGACGCCGGGGAGCTGTTTTTT.

The rearrangement uses TRBV5-1 and TRBJ2-7; 10 nucleotides agree with TRBD1. The CDR3 is made up of 14 amino acids. With V trimmed by 4 bases and J by 3 bases, 4 bases remained unmatched. Germline V gene sequence: CDR1 SGHRS, CDR2 YFSETQ. In nucleotides, the CDR3 is TGCGCCAGCAGCGTGACAGGGGGCGGCTACGAGCAGTACTTC. Translating it yields CASSVTGGGYEQYF.

The chain uses TRBV29-1 and TRBJ2-1, with D hard to call. The length of the CDR3 is 10 residues. Trimming removed 7 bases at V and 7 bases at J, with 8 bases between. The germline CDR1 and CDR2 sequences are SQVTM and ANQGSEA. CDR3 bases: TGCAGCGGGACGTGGAATGAGCAGTTCTTC. This sequence encodes CSGTWNEQFF.

The V gene is TRBV4-1, the J gene TRBJ2-1; TRBD2 aligns across 7 bases. This CDR3 has 14 residues. CDR1 is MGHRA, CDR2 YSYEKL, per germline. V shed 3 bases, J shed 4 bases, and the junction held 3 bases outside the gene matches. For the CDR3, the DNA is TGCGCCAGCAGCCATACCGGGGGGTACAATGAGCAGTTCTTC. Its translation: CASSHTGGYNEQFF.

This chain connects TRBV7-2 to TRBJ1-5; D is uncertain. The germline V gene has CDR1 SGHTA and CDR2 FQGNSA. The CDR3 has 13 amino acids. V was clipped by 3 bases and J by 7 bases, with 10 bases between them. In DNA form, the CDR3 reads TGTGCCAGCAGCTTGCAGACGAGGCAGCCCCAGCATTTT. Its protein is CASSLQTRQPQHF.

The chain is built from TRBV6-5 and TRBJ2-1; a weak D match, TRBD2 (6 bases). Deletions cut 4 bases from V and 8 bases from J, with 21 bases between. The CDR3 spans 16 residues. Germline lookup yields CDR1 MNHEY and CDR2 SVGAGI. The CDR3 loop reads CASSSPPGWGVDEQFF. CDR3 bases: TGTGCCAGCAGTTCACCTCCCGGGTGGGGGGTGGATGAGCAGTTCTTC.

The chain employs TRBV5-1 and TRBJ2-7; perhaps TRBD2 as D (6 bases). V lost 2 bases and J lost 3, with 12 bases in between. The CDR3 consists of 14 residues. The germline gives CDR1 SGHRS, CDR2 YFSETQ. The CDR3 nucleotides read TGCGCCAGCAGCTTTCTAGCGTACAACTACGAGCAGTACTTC. Translated, it gives CASSFLAYNYEQYF.

This sequence joins TRBV4-2 and TRBJ1-2; D gene ambiguous. The V end lost 1 base, the J end lost 3 bases, and 15 bases lay between the germline ends. CDR1 is LGHNA, CDR2 YNFKEQ, per germline. The CDR3 spans 16 residues. The CDR3 sequence: CASSQVAEGWYYGYTF. The CDR3 coding sequence is TGTGCCAGCAGCCAAGTTGCTGAGGGATGGTACTATGGCTACACCTTC.

V is TRBV2 and J is TRBJ1-2; the match to TRBD1 covers 8 bases. After removal of 6 bases from V and 0 bases from J, the junction contained 3 bases not matched to a gene. CDR1 is SNHLY, CDR2 FYNNEI, per germline. The CDR3 is 14 residues long. The CDR3 protein is CASSRTGTNYGYTF. DNA for the CDR3: TGTGCCAGCAGCCGGACAGGGACTAACTATGGCTACACCTTC. Full variable domain (outside the CDR3, taken from reference TRBV2 and TRBJ1-2): EPEVTQTPSHQVTQMGQEVILRCVPISNHLYFYWYRQILGQKVEFLVSFYNNEISEKSEIFDDQFSVERPDGSNFTLKIRSTKLEDSAMYFCASSRTGTNYGYTFGSGTRLTVV.

The rearrangement joins TRBV19 to TRBJ2-7, with 9 bases identical to TRBD2. V shed 3 bases, J shed 0 bases, and the junction held 9 bases outside the gene matches. The CDR3 is 17 amino acids. Per germline, CDR1 LNHDA and CDR2 SQIVND (reference sequence). In DNA, the CDR3 is TGTGCCAGTAGTATCTTTGCTAGCGGGACAACCTCCTACGAGCAGTACTTC. It encodes CASSIFASGTTSYEQYF.

The chain recombines TRBV2 with TRBJ1-5; D unresolved. V was cut by 5 bases and J by 2 bases, with 13 bases left in between. The CDR3 totals 15 residues. The germline CDR1 and CDR2 sequences are SNHLY and FYNNEI. The CDR3 bases are TGTGCCAGCAGTCTCCATACTATACGCAATCAGCCCCAGCATTTT. Encoded protein: CASSLHTIRNQPQHF.

The V and J genes are TRBV7-2 and TRBJ2-3; 11 nucleotides agree with TRBD2. This CDR3 region has 19 residues. The V and J ends lost 1 base and 8 bases, in that order; junction bases with no gene match: 17. Germline-derived CDR1 and CDR2 are SGHTA and FQGNSA. Here the CDR3 reads CASSLGVAGGPDLQGTQYF. CDR3 coding DNA: TGTGCCAGCAGCTTAGGGGTAGCGGGAGGGCCAGATCTGCAGGGTACGCAGTATTTT.

The chain couples TRBV3-1 to TRBJ2-5, with 9 bases aligning to TRBD2. The CDR3 totals 12 residues. With 1 base clipped from V and 13 bases from J, the junction kept 4 bases outside the gene matches. Per germline, CDR1 LGHDT and CDR2 YNNKEL (reference sequence). The CDR3 bases are TGTGCCAGCAGCCAAGGGCTAGCGGGAAGGTACTTC. This sequence encodes CASSQGLAGRYF.

This chain uses TRBV29-1 with TRBJ1-1; possible D gene TRBD1, 6 bases. Per germline, CDR1 SQVTM and CDR2 ANQGSEA. This CDR3 has 13 amino acids. Trimming cost V 0 bases and J 4 bases, with 9 bases left between them. CDR3 amino acids: CSVEDPRGTEAFF. The CDR3, as DNA: TGCAGCGTTGAAGATCCCAGGGGCACTGAAGCTTTCTTT.

This clonotype is a singleton in its sample. The CDR3 protein is CASSFRTSGSRDTQYF. DNA for the CDR3: TGTGCCAGCAGCTTCCGGACTAGCGGGAGTCGAGATACGCAGTATTTT. The gene calls are TRBV5-6 and TRBJ2-3; 13 bases are shared with TRBD2. The CDR3 length is 16 residues. Trimming at V came to 2 bases and at J to 5 bases, leaving 5 bases not matched to a gene. Looked up from germline, CDR1 is SGHDT and CDR2 is YYEEEE. Based on the CDR3 plus reference TRBV5-6 and TRBJ2-3, the full variable domain is DAGVTQSPTHLIKTRGQQVTLRCSPKSGHDTVSWYQQALGQGPQFIFQYYEEEERQRGNFPDRFSGHQFPNYSSELNVNALLLGDSALYLCASSFRTSGSRDTQYFGPGTRLTVL.

The genes are TRBV20-1 and TRBJ1-2, with TRBD1 matching over 9 bases. This CDR3 is built from 14 residues. Germline CDR1 DFQATT, CDR2 SNEGSKA (reference sequence). V was clipped by 2 bases and J by 11 bases; unmatched bases: 12. As DNA, the CDR3 is TGCAGTGCTAGAACCGGGACAGGGACTTCTGTTTACACCTTC. This encodes CSARTGTGTSVYTF.

The rearrangement links TRBV5-1 to TRBJ2-1; tentative D call: TRBD2 (5 bases). The CDR3 sequence is 15 residues long. Germline CDR1 and CDR2: SGHRS and YFSETQ. Trimming left V 4 bases short and J 0 bases short, with 11 bases between. CDR3 in DNA: TGCGCCAGCAGCCCGCGGGTGAGCTCCTACAATGAGCAGTTCTTC. Its translation: CASSPRVSSYNEQFF.

This clonotype is a singleton in its sample. The chain carries TRBV12-3 or TRBV12-4 and TRBJ2-5; possibly TRBD1 for D (6 bases). The CDR3 consists of 14 residues. The V end lost 1 base, the J end lost 2 bases, and 8 bases lay between the germline ends. Here the CDR3 DNA reads TGTGCCAGCAGTTTAGGGACAGAACAAGAGACCCAGTACTTC. The encoded protein is CASSLGTEQETQYF.

The rearrangement uses TRBV6-2 or TRBV6-3 and TRBJ2-1, with 10 positions matching TRBD2. This CDR3 has 16 residues. J lost 5 bases, V lost 2 bases, and 6 bases had no gene match. Germline lookup yields CDR1 MNHEY and CDR2 SVGEGT. The CDR3 is CASSYRSGRANNEQFF. CDR3 sequence (DNA): TGTGCCAGCAGTTACCGCAGCGGGAGGGCCAACAATGAGCAGTTCTTC.